This T cell receptor (beta chain) was recorded in a study of blood T cell repertoires in COVID-19. About the research overall: The samples span acute and convalescent COVID-19 from the United States, Italy and Spain.

Authors' methods: Amplifying reference gene primers gave estimates of nucleated cell counts. Sequenced by immunoSEQ multiplex PCR; TCRdb stores in-frame clones only, minus some. V, J and clone size were drawn from that table, and D and trimming were deduced from the DNA. The top ten clones hold around 3.3% of a sample with 200,000 to 250,000 clones, 82% of them seen once. This clone came up once. The sequence came from an elderly woman with acute or convalescent COVID-19. The sequencing sample was made of peripheral blood.

The CDR3 DNA reads TGTGCCAGCAGCTTAGGGGGTTCGGGGAATCAGCCCCAGCATTTT. This sequence encodes CASSLGGSGNQPQHF. The chain carries TRBV7-2 and TRBJ1-5; D call uncertain. CDR1 SGHTA and CDR2 FQGNSA come from the germline V gene. The CDR3 spans 15 residues. V was clipped by 1 base and J by 4 bases, with 11 bases between them. The whole variable domain, remainder taken from reference TRBV7-2 and TRBJ1-5, is GAGVSQSPSNKVTEKGKDVELRCDPISGHTALYWYRQSLGQGLEFLIYFQGNSAPDKSGLPSDRFSAERTGGSVSTLTIQRTQQEDSAVYLCASSLGGSGNQPQHFGDGTRLSIL.